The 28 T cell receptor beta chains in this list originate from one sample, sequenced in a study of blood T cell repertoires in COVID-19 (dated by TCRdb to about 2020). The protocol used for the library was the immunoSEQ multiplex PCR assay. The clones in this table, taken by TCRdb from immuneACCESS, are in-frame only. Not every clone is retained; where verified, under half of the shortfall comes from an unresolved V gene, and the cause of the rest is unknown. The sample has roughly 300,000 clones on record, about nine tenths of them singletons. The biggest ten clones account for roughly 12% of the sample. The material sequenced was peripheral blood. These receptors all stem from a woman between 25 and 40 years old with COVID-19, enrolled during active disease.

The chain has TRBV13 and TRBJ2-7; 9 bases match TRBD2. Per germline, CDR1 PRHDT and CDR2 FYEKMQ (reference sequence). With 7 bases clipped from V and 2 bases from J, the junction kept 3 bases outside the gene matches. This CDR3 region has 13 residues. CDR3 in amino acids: CASTLAGTYEQYF. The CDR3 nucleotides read TGTGCCAGCACCCTAGCGGGGACCTACGAGCAGTACTTC.

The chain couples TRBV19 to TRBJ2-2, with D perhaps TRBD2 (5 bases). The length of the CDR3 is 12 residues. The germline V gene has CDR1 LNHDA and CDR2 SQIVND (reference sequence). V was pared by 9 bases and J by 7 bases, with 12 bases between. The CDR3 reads CASVFGGGELFF. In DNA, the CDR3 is TGTGCCAGCGTCTTTGGAGGCGGGGAGCTGTTTTTT. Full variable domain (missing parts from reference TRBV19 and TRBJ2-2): DGGITQSPKYLFRKEGQNVTLSCEQNLNHDAMYWYRQDPGQGLRLIYYSQIVNDFQKGDIAEGYSVSREKKESFPLTVTSAQKNPTAFYLCASVFGGGELFFGEGSRLTVL.

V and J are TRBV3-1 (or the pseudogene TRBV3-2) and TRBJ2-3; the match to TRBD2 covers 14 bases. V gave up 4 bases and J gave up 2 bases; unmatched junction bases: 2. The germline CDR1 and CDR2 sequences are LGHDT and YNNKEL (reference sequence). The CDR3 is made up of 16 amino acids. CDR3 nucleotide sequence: TGTGCCAGCAGCCGACTAGCGGGGGGGTTCACAGATACGCAGTATTTT. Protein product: CASSRLAGGFTDTQYF.

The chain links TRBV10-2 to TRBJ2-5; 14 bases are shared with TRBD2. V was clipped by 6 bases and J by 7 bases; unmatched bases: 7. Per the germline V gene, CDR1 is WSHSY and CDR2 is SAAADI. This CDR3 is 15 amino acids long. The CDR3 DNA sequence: TGCGCCAGCAGGGGGACTAGCGGGGGAGTAGGGACCCAGTACTTC. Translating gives CASRGTSGGVGTQYF.

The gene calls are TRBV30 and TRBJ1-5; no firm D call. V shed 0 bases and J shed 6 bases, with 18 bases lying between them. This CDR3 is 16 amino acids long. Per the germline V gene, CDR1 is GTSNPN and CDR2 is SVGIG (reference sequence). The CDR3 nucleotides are TGTGCCTGGAGTGTTCGAGGGCGCAACATGGGTCAGCCCCAGCATTTT. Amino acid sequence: CAWSVRGRNMGQPQHF. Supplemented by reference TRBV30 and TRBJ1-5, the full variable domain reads SQTIHQWPATLVQPVGSPLSLECTVEGTSNPNLYWYRQAAGRGLQLLFYSVGIGQISSEVPQNLSASRPQDRQFILSSKKLLLSDSGFYLCAWSVRGRNMGQPQHFGDGTRLSIL.

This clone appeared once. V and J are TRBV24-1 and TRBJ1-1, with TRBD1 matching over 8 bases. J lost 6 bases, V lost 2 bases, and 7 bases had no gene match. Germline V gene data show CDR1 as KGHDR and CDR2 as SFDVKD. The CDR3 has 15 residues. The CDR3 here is CATSDSQGAFAEAFF. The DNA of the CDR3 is TGTGCCACCAGTGATTCCCAGGGGGCGTTCGCTGAAGCTTTCTTT.

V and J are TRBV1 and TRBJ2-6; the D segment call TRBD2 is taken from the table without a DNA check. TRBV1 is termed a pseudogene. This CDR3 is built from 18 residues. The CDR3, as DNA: TGCACCAGCAGCCTAGGCGTAGCGGGTGACTCTGGGGCCAACGTCCTGACTTTC. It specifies CTSSLGVAGDSGANVLTF.

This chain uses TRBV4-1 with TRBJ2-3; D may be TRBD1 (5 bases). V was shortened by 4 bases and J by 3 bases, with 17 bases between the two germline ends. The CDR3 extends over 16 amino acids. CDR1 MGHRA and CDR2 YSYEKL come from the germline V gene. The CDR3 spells CASSLSRGLGTDTQYF. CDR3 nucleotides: TGCGCCAGCAGCCTTTCTAGGGGATTGGGAACAGATACGCAGTATTTT.

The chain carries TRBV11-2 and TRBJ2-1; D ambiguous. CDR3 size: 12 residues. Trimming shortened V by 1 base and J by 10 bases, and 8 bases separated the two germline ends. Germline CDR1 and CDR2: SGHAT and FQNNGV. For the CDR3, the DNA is TGTGCCAGCAGCTTAGCAACGAGAGAGCAGTTCTTC. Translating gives CASSLATREQFF.

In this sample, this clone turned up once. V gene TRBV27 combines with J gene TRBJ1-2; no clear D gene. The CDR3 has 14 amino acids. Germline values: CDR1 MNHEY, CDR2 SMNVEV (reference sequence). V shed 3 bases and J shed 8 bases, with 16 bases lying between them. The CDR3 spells CASSLQVGVRGYTF. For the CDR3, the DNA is TGTGCCAGCAGTTTGCAGGTCGGGGTACGAGGCTACACCTTC.

Here the CDR3 reads CASSPRDRGGTEAFF. The CDR3 region has the DNA TGTGCCAGCTCACCGCGGGACAGGGGCGGGACTGAAGCTTTCTTT. The J gene is TRBJ1-1, the V gene TRBV18; 10 bases align to TRBD1. The CDR3 covers 15 residues. With 3 bases clipped from V and 5 bases from J, the junction kept 6 bases outside the gene matches. Germline CDR1 KGHSH, CDR2 LQKENI.

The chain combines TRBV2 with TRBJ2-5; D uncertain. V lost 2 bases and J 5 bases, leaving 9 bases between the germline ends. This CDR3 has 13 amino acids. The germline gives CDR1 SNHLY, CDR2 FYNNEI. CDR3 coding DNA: TGTGCCAGCAGTGAAATAGCCCAGGAGACCCAGTACTTC. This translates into CASSEIAQETQYF.

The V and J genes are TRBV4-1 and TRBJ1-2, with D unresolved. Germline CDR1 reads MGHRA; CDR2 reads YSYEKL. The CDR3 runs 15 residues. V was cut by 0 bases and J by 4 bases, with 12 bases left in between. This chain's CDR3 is CASSQDLTGLYGYTF. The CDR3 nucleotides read TGCGCCAGCAGCCAAGATCTAACCGGTCTCTATGGCTACACCTTC.

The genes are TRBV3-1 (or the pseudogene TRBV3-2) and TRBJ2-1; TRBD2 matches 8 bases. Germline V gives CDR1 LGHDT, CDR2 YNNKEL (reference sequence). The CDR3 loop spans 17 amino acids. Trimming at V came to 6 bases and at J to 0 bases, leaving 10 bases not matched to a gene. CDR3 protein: CASSPRVRGGSYNEQFF. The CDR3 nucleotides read TGTGCCAGCAGTCCCCGAGTCCGGGGGGGCTCCTACAATGAGCAGTTCTTC.

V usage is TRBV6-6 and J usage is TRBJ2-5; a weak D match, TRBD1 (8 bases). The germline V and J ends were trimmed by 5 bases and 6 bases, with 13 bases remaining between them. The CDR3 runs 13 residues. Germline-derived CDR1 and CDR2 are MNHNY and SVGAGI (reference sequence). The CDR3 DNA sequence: TGTGCCAGCAGTACAGGGGGGGCCAAGACCCAGTACTTC. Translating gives CASSTGGAKTQYF.

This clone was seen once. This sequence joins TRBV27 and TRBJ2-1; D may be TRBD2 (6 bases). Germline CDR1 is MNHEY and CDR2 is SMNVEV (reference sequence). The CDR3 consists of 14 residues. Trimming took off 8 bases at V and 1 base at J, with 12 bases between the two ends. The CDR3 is CASRVGGSYNEQFF. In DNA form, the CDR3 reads TGTGCCAGCCGGGTCGGGGGTTCCTACAATGAGCAGTTCTTC.

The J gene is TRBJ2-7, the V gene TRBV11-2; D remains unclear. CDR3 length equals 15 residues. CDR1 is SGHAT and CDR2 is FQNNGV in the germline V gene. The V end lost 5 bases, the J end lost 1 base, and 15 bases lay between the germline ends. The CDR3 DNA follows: TGTGCCAGCAGCCCTAATGAGTTTCTTTCCTACGAGCAGTACTTC. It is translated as CASSPNEFLSYEQYF.

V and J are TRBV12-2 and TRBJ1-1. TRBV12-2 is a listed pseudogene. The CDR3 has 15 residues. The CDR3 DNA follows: TGTGCAAGTCGCTCGAGCGGCTGCCAGGCTATTGAAGCTTTCTTT. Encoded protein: CASRSSGCQAIEAFF.

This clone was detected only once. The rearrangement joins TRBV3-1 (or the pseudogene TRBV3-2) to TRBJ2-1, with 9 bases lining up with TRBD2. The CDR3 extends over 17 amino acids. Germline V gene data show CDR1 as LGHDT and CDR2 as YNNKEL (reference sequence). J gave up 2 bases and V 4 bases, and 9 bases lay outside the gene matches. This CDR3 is CASSLFEGGGAYNEQFF. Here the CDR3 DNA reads TGTGCCAGCAGCCTCTTCGAGGGCGGGGGGGCCTACAATGAGCAGTTCTTC.

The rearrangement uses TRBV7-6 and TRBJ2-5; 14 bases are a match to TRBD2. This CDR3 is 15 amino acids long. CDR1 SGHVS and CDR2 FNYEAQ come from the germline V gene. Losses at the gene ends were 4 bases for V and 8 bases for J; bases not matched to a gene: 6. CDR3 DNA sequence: TGTGCCAGCAGCTCAGGACTAGCGGGGGGCGGTACCCAGTACTTC. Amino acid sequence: CASSSGLAGGGTQYF.

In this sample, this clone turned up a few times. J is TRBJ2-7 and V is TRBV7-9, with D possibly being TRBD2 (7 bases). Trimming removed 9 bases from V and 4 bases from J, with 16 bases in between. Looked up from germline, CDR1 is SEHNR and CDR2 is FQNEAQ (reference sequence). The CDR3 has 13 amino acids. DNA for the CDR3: TGTGCCAGTCGGGGGGCCCATCTTTACGAGCAGTACTTC. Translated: CASRGAHLYEQYF.

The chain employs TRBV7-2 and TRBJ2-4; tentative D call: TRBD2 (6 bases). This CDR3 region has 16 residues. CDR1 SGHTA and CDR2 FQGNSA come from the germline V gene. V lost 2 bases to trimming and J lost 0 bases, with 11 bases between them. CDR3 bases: TGTGCCAGCAGCTTAAATGGGGGGTTAGCCAAAAACATTCAGTACTTC. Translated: CASSLNGGLAKNIQYF.

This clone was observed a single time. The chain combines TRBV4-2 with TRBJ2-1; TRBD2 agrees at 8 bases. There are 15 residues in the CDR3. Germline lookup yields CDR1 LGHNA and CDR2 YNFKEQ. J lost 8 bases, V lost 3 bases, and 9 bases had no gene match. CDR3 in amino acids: CASSHGAGGMDEQFF. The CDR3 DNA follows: TGTGCCAGCAGCCATGGGGCGGGGGGTATGGATGAGCAGTTCTTC.

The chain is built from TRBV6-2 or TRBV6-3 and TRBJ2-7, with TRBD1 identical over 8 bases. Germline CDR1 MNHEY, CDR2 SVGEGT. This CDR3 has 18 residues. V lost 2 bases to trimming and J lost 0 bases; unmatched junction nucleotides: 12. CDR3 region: CASSYTGLDRASSYEQYF. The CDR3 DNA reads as TGTGCCAGCAGTTACACGGGACTGGACAGGGCGAGCTCCTACGAGCAGTACTTC.

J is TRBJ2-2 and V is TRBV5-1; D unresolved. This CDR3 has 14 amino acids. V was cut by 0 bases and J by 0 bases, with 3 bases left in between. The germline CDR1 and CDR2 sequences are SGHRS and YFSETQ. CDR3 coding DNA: TGCGCCAGCAGCTTGGCCTCGAACACCGGGGAGCTGTTTTTT. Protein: CASSLASNTGELFF.

The DNA of the CDR3 is TGTGCCAGTTTGCCAGAGACAGGTGGCTATGGCTACACCTTC. This encodes CASLPETGGYGYTF. J is TRBJ1-2 and V is TRBV2; TRBD1 might be the D (6 bases). The CDR3 totals 14 residues. CDR1 SNHLY and CDR2 FYNNEI come from the germline V gene. Trimming removed 9 bases at V and 4 bases at J, with 18 bases between.

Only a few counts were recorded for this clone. The chain's CDR3 is CASSSSGGTEAFF. The CDR3 DNA reads TGTGCCAGCAGCTCATCGGGGGGGACTGAAGCTTTCTTT. V and J are TRBV7-9 and TRBJ1-1; possible D gene TRBD1, 5 bases. The CDR3 is made up of 13 amino acids. Trimming removed 4 bases at V and 5 bases at J, with 11 bases between. CDR1 SEHNR and CDR2 FQNEAQ come from the germline V gene (reference sequence).

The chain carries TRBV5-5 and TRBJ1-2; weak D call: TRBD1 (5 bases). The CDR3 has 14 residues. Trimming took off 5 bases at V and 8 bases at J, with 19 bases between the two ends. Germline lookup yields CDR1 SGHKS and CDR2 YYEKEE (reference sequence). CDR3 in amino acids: CASSPRAGLGGYTF. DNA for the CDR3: TGTGCCAGCAGTCCCAGAGCAGGGTTGGGCGGCTACACCTTC.